One T cell receptor (beta chain) is described in this entry. This specimen comes from a study of blood T cell repertoires in COVID-19. The protocol was immunoSEQ multiplex PCR, while the TCRdb copy is restricted to in-frame clones and leaves out a portion. Of 150,000 to 200,000 clones in the sample, 92% are singletons; the top ten hold approximately 5%. The CDR3 extends over 16 amino acids. The germline V gene has CDR1 LGHDT and CDR2 YNNKEL (reference sequence). Trimming cost V 3 bases and J 5 bases; bases outside gene matches: 8. This TCR derives from a man younger than 40 with COVID-19, enrolled during active disease. This sequence joins TRBV3-1 (or the pseudogene TRBV3-2) and TRBJ2-2, with 8 bases lining up with TRBD1. Sequencing was performed on peripheral blood. The CDR3 sequence is CASSQTGQGTTGELFF. CDR3 DNA: TGTGCCAGCAGCCAGACTGGACAGGGTACAACCGGGGAGCTGTTTTTT.